Each of the 26 T cell receptor beta chains below was sequenced from the same sample in a study of shared clonotypes between healthy human individuals. The assay was immunoSEQ multiplex PCR, and TCRdb's table has in-frame clones only and misses some. The repertoire has 2 million or so clones, roughly 94% of them found once; the top ten carry 0.1% to 0.15%. The sequenced material came from naive CD4+ T cells sorted from blood. Subset indicated: CD45RA+ positively selected. Source of these receptors: a man between 18 and 35 years old in good health.

V and J are TRBV5-1 and TRBJ2-1; D is unresolved. Germline loops: CDR1 SGHRS, CDR2 YFSETQ. V was cut by 3 bases and J by 7 bases, with 11 bases left in between. The CDR3 has 13 residues. CDR3: CASSWSMGNEQFF. CDR3 coding DNA: TGCGCCAGCAGCTGGTCGATGGGGAATGAGCAGTTCTTC.

This chain links TRBV10-3 with TRBJ2-1; maybe TRBD1 (6 bases). The CDR3 spans 13 residues. V lost 10 bases to trimming and J lost 6 bases, with 16 bases between them. Germline loops: CDR1 ENHRY, CDR2 SYGVKD. This CDR3 is CATNRDLGNEQFF. The CDR3 nucleotides are TGTGCCACCAACAGGGATTTGGGCAATGAGCAGTTCTTC.

The J gene is TRBJ2-7, the V gene TRBV29-1, with 13 bases matching TRBD2. V dropped 4 bases and J dropped 1; count of bases not matched to a gene: 7. This CDR3 spans 16 amino acids. Germline loops: CDR1 SQVTM, CDR2 ANQGSEA. CDR3 residues: CSVAGLAGVGSYEQYF. CDR3 nucleotide sequence: TGCAGCGTTGCCGGACTAGCGGGAGTAGGATCCTACGAGCAGTACTTC.

CDR3 nucleotide sequence: TGTGCCAGCAGCTTAGTCCCGGGACAGATTGAAGCTTTCTTT. It codes for CASSLVPGQIEAFF. V and J are TRBV7-2 and TRBJ1-1; 7 bases map to TRBD1. The CDR3 totals 14 residues. CDR1 is SGHTA and CDR2 is FQGNSA in the germline V gene. V gave up 1 base and J gave up 7 bases; unmatched junction bases: 6.

This chain joins TRBV6-5 and TRBJ2-4; D is perhaps TRBD1 (6 bases). V was clipped by 0 bases and J by 4 bases, with 10 bases between them. CDR3 length: 15 residues. Germline values: CDR1 MNHEY, CDR2 SVGAGI. Written as DNA, the CDR3 is TGTGCCAGCAGTTACTCGCAGGGGTCAAAAAACATTCAGTACTTC. Its translation: CASSYSQGSKNIQYF.

Notes on this clone: With a much larger clone just one base away, this may be a read error. The V and J genes are TRBV7-2 and TRBJ1-1; 7 bases are a match to TRBD1. CDR3 size: 13 residues. Germline CDR1 is SGHTA and CDR2 is FQGNSA. The V and J ends lost 5 bases and 5 bases, in that order; junction bases with no gene match: 5. In DNA, the CDR3 is TGTGCCAGCAGCCAAACAGGGGTTACTGAAGCTTTCTTT. Translating gives CASSQTGVTEAFF.

This clone showed up just a few times. DNA for the CDR3: TGTGCCAGCAGCTTGAATGAGCGCGGGACAGTCTACGAGCAGTACTTC. Translating gives CASSLNERGTVYEQYF. The chain combines TRBV11-3 with TRBJ2-7, with a weak D call TRBD1 (7 bases). CDR1 is SGHNT and CDR2 is YENEEA in the germline V gene. The ends were cut back, 3 bases at V and 3 bases at J, with 18 bases in the middle. This CDR3 has 16 amino acids.

The chain recombines TRBV9 with TRBJ1-1; no clear D. Germline assignment: CDR1 SGDLS and CDR2 YYNGEE. This CDR3 comprises 13 residues. The ends were cut back, 5 bases at V and 6 bases at J, with 14 bases in the middle. The DNA for the CDR3 is TGTGCCAGCAGGAAAGCGAGTACGGCTGAAGCTTTCTTT. Translation gives CASRKASTAEAFF.

This clone was recorded once. The chain employs TRBV18 and TRBJ1-5; D is ambiguous. The CDR3 contains 14 residues. Trimming removed 6 bases from V and 6 bases from J, with 15 bases in between. The germline V gene encodes CDR1 KGHSH and CDR2 LQKENI. CDR3 sequence: CASSPRAEGQPQHF. The DNA of the CDR3 is TGTGCCAGCTCCCCGAGGGCCGAGGGTCAGCCCCAGCATTTT.

The gene calls are TRBV7-9 and TRBJ1-1; perhaps TRBD1 as D (6 bases). The V end was cut by 7 bases, the J end by 10 bases, with 19 bases between. This CDR3 comprises 13 residues. In germline, CDR1 is SEHNR, CDR2 FQNEAQ (reference sequence). The CDR3 is CASTTAGAGVAFF. The CDR3 nucleotides read TGTGCCAGCACTACGGCGGGGGCTGGGGTAGCTTTCTTT.

The chain uses TRBV6-1 and TRBJ2-7, with a weak D call TRBD1 (5 bases). Germline V gives CDR1 MNHNS, CDR2 SASEGT. The CDR3 has 9 residues. V was trimmed by 9 bases and J by 6 bases, leaving 6 bases between them. Written as DNA, the CDR3 is TGTGCCAGGCAGGGCGAGCAGTACTTC. It specifies CARQGEQYF.

The rearrangement uses TRBV5-6 and TRBJ2-7, with D perhaps TRBD1 or TRBD2 (6 bases each). Deletions cut 4 bases from V and 3 bases from J, with 14 bases between. Germline V lookup: CDR1 SGHDT, CDR2 YYEEEE. This CDR3 has 14 amino acids. The CDR3 sequence is CASSVFGGGYEQYF. Written as DNA, the CDR3 is TGTGCCAGCAGCGTGTTTGGAGGGGGCTACGAGCAGTACTTC.

The V and J genes are TRBV5-1 and TRBJ2-7; 8 nucleotides agree with TRBD1. The V segment lost 0 bases and the J segment 0 bases; nucleotides outside the gene matches: 5. CDR1 and CDR2 from the germline V gene are SGHRS and YFSETQ. CDR3 length: 16 residues. CDR3 in DNA: TGCGCCAGCAGCTTGGGCCCAGGGGGCAGCTCCTACGAGCAGTACTTC. Its protein is CASSLGPGGSSYEQYF.

The V call is TRBV10-3, the J call TRBJ2-1, with 9 bases matching TRBD2. V trimming: 0 bases; J trimming: 5 bases; junction bases outside the gene matches: 8. Germline V lookup: CDR1 ENHRY, CDR2 SYGVKD. This CDR3 region has 17 residues. In nucleotides, the CDR3 is TGTGCCATCAGTGAGTCGGGTCGCGGGGGGGCCCACAATGAGCAGTTCTTC. It encodes CAISESGRGGAHNEQFF.

This rearrangement joins TRBV6-5 to TRBJ2-1; D call uncertain. The V and J ends lost 4 bases and 0 bases respectively, with 10 bases between them. From germline, CDR1 is MNHEY and CDR2 SVGAGI. The CDR3 has 15 amino acids. DNA of the CDR3: TGTGCCAGCAGTTCACTGAAAAGCTCCTACAATGAGCAGTTCTTC. Protein sequence: CASSSLKSSYNEQFF.

This chain joins TRBV12-5 and TRBJ2-7, with TRBD1 matching over 8 bases. The J segment lost 2 bases and the V segment lost 2 bases, leaving 5 bases of the junction unmatched. The CDR3 loop spans 15 amino acids. CDR1 and CDR2 (germline): LGHNT, FRNRAP. The CDR3 protein is CASGLRQGAPYEQYF. CDR3 DNA: TGTGCTAGTGGTTTGCGGCAGGGGGCTCCCTACGAGCAGTACTTC.

This clone appeared a single time. The chain links TRBV5-1 to TRBJ1-1; no definite D call. Germline V lookup: CDR1 SGHRS, CDR2 YFSETQ. V was shortened by 2 bases and J by 4 bases, with 9 bases between the two germline ends. This CDR3 is built from 13 residues. CDR3 in DNA: TGCGCCAGCAGCTTAAGGTCGCGCACTGAAGCTTTCTTT. Protein product: CASSLRSRTEAFF.

This clone was seen just once. The J gene is TRBJ2-6, the V gene TRBV7-7; D ambiguous. Germline-derived CDR1 and CDR2 are SSHAT and FNYEAQ (reference sequence). The CDR3 loop spans 12 amino acids. CDR3 sequence (DNA): TGTGCTATTACGGCTGGGGCCAACGTCCTGACTTTC. This encodes CAITAGANVLTF.

V gene TRBV18 combines with J gene TRBJ2-5, with 11 nucleotides matching TRBD2. The CDR3 loop spans 16 amino acids. CDR1 and CDR2 from the germline V gene are KGHSH and LQKENI. V shed 2 bases and J 5 bases; nucleotides not matched to a gene: 7. The CDR3 sequence: CASSPSGTSGRETQYF. The CDR3 DNA is TGTGCCAGCTCACCATCGGGGACTAGCGGCCGGGAGACCCAGTACTTC.

V is TRBV27 and J is TRBJ1-2; TRBD1 aligns across 7 bases. V dropped 3 bases and J dropped 8; count of bases not matched to a gene: 15. This CDR3 comprises 16 residues. Germline CDR1 and CDR2: MNHEY and SMNVEV (reference sequence). CDR3 DNA: TGTGCCAGCAGTTTTAGATGGGACAGACATTACCAGGGCTACACCTTC. Its protein product is CASSFRWDRHYQGYTF.

The chain carries TRBV6-6 and TRBJ2-7, with D perhaps being TRBD1 or TRBD2 (6 bases each). The V gene lost 6 bases and the J gene lost 0 bases, with 18 bases spanning the gap. This CDR3 has 16 residues. Germline values: CDR1 MNHNY, CDR2 SVGAGI (reference sequence). The CDR3 region has the DNA TGTGCCAGCAGCTTTGGGACGGGGGCCGCCTCCTACGAGCAGTACTTC. Amino acids: CASSFGTGAASYEQYF.

This clone was found once. The chain recombines TRBV4-1 with TRBJ2-7; TRBD2 aligns across 13 bases. The CDR3 extends over 16 amino acids. After removal of 0 bases from V and 6 bases from J, the junction contained 5 bases not matched to a gene. Germline V gives CDR1 MGHRA, CDR2 YSYEKL. The CDR3 reads CASSQEGLAGVSEQYF. CDR3 in DNA: TGCGCCAGCAGCCAAGAAGGACTAGCGGGAGTCTCCGAGCAGTACTTC.

The chain is built from TRBV5-1 and TRBJ2-1; possible D gene TRBD2, 6 bases. This CDR3 is 15 amino acids long. The V and J ends lost 2 bases and 2 bases respectively, with 11 bases between them. Germline values: CDR1 SGHRS, CDR2 YFSETQ. CDR3 region: CASSFGGNPYNEQFF. CDR3 nucleotide sequence: TGCGCCAGCAGCTTTGGCGGGAATCCCTACAATGAGCAGTTCTTC.

As DNA, the CDR3 is TGTGCCAGCAGTTACCTACGGGCCTCCTCACGCAATGAGCAGTTCTTC. Protein: CASSYLRASSRNEQFF. The chain uses TRBV6-5 and TRBJ2-1, with no clear D. Germline V gene lookup returns CDR1 MNHEY and CDR2 SVGAGI. V was shortened by 2 bases and J by 6 bases, with 17 bases between the two germline ends. The CDR3 consists of 16 residues.

The V call is TRBV18, the J call TRBJ1-1; D not certain. Trimming cost V 5 bases and J 1 base, with 11 bases left between them. Germline lookup yields CDR1 KGHSH and CDR2 LQKENI. The CDR3 is 14 amino acids. The CDR3 bases are TGTGCCAGCTCAACTATACACACGAACACTGAAGCTTTCTTT. It is translated as CASSTIHTNTEAFF.

This clone came up once. CDR3 in amino acids: CASSPPRGGTDTQYF. The CDR3 coding sequence is TGTGCCAGCAGCCCACCGAGGGGGGGCACAGATACGCAGTATTTT. The chain employs TRBV5-4 and TRBJ2-3; D is tentatively TRBD1 or TRBD2 (6 bases each). The CDR3 covers 15 residues. V was clipped by 4 bases and J by 1 base, with 13 bases between them. Germline assignment: CDR1 SGHNT and CDR2 YYREEE (reference sequence). The full variable domain, completed using reference TRBV5-4 and TRBJ2-3, is ETGVTQSPTHLIKTRGQQVTLRCSSQSGHNTVSWYQQALGQGPQFIFQYYREEENGRGNFPPRFSGLQFPNYSSELNVNALELDDSALYLCASSPPRGGTDTQYFGPGTRLTVL.